The source of this TCR beta chain is a study of vaccination and CD4 T cells after COVID-19. About this clonotype itself: Its matching antigen is unknown.

An Oncomine TCR Beta short-read assay was used to sequence the DNA from cultured CD4+ T cells. The authors extracted genomic DNA from cultured CD4+ T cells. TCRdb used MiXCR to reprocess the PCR reads, holding one entry per CDR3 protein. Of about 23,000 distinct CDR3 sequences detected, more than 40% appear once; the ten largest clones hold 15% to 20%. The CDR3 runs to 16 residues. Germline V gene sequence: CDR1 WNHNN, CDR2 SYGVQD (reference sequence). The V and J ends lost 6 bases and 6 bases, in that order; junction bases with no gene match: 15. This sample's treatment: approximately nine-day PBMC culture with coronavirus spike peptide pools or control peptides (ViraFEST assay).

This chain joins TRBV10-1 and TRBJ2-3; 7 bases are shared with TRBD2. This sequence originates from a human donor who received a COVID-19 vaccine. Sample: CD4+ T cells from blood, cultured in vitro, taken before SARS-CoV-2 vaccination. The CDR3 protein is CASSMSSGGLKDTQYF. In DNA, the CDR3 is TGCGCCAGCAGCATGTCTAGCGGCGGACTAAAGGATACGCAGTATTTT.